This TCR beta chain appears in the sequencing data of a study of blood T cell repertoires in COVID-19. V lost 6 bases to trimming and J lost 2 bases; unmatched junction nucleotides: 9. This CDR3 is built from 16 residues. Germline CDR1 reads SNHLY; CDR2 reads FYNNEI. Per the original methods: Researchers report that nucleated cell counts were estimated from reference gene primer amplification. The repertoire was sequenced with immunoSEQ multiplex PCR; TCRdb's copy has only in-frame clones and lacks some. Clone size and the V and J calls come from that table; the DNA yielded D and trimming. The profile shows about 190,000 clones, roughly 85% of them singletons.

Input material: peripheral blood. This rearrangement joins TRBV2 to TRBJ2-2; 7 bases line up with TRBD2. The clonotype originates from a woman aged 70-85 years with acute or convalescent COVID-19. CDR3 nucleotide sequence: TGTGCCAGCAGGGAGCGGGACGCTGTAAACACCGGGGAGCTGTTTTTT. Translated, it gives CASRERDAVNTGELFF. Together with reference TRBV2 and TRBJ2-2, the CDR3 gives the full variable domain: EPEVTQTPSHQVTQMGQEVILRCVPISNHLYFYWYRQILGQKVEFLVSFYNNEISEKSEIFDDQFSVERPDGSNFTLKIRSTKLEDSAMYFCASRERDAVNTGELFFGEGSRLTVL.